The 7 T cell receptor beta chains below come from one sample, sequenced in a study of identical twins. TCRdb reprocessed the 5' RACE reads via MiXCR and lists one record per CDR3 protein. The sample shows around 280,000 distinct CDR3 sequences, under 9% of them seen only once. The same sample was also used in a study of yellow fever vaccine responses in identical twins.

The material sequenced was memory (CD45RO+) T cells sorted from blood. The receptors derive from a woman aged 18-29 years in good health.

This clonotype has a count of ten or more. A junction end diverges from the germline sequence, so it may reflect a read error. The chain combines TRBV20-1 with TRBJ2-1, with 13 bases aligning to TRBD2. CDR3 size: 11 residues. Germline values: CDR1 DFQATT, CDR2 SNEGSKA (reference sequence). This CDR3 is CGLAGVSEQFF. CDR3 bases: TGTGGACTAGCGGGAGTTAGTGAGCAGTTCTTC.

This chain uses TRBV11-1 with TRBJ2-1, with 7 positions matching TRBD1. This CDR3 spans 20 amino acids. Trimming cost V 5 bases and J 0 bases; bases outside gene matches: 19. Germline CDR1 SGHAT, CDR2 FQDESV (reference sequence). Here the CDR3 DNA reads TGTGCCAGCAGCCGAGTGTGGGGACAGTCACTGATTAGCTCCTACAATGAGCAGTTCTTC. It yields the protein CASSRVWGQSLISSYNEQFF.

This clonotype has ten or more counts. The rearrangement uses TRBV29-1 and TRBJ1-2; TRBD1 agrees at 7 bases. J lost 4 bases, V lost 1 base, and 6 bases had no gene match. This CDR3 contains 14 residues. Per germline, CDR1 SQVTM and CDR2 ANQGSEA. This CDR3 is CSVEGGGNIYGYTF. Written as DNA, the CDR3 is TGCAGCGTTGAAGGAGGGGGCAATATCTATGGCTACACCTTC.

This clonotype was seen many times. The chain carries TRBV20-1 and TRBJ2-7, with D unclear. V gave up 1 base and J gave up 6 bases, with 10 bases separating them. From germline, CDR1 is DFQATT and CDR2 SNEGSKA (reference sequence). This CDR3 region has 12 residues. CDR3 nucleotide sequence: TGCAGTGCTAGAGTTAGAAGTACCGAGCAGTACGTC. It translates to CSARVRSTEQYV.

There are a few counts of this clonotype. The chain is built from TRBV15 and TRBJ1-1, with 8 bases matching TRBD1. Germline lookup yields CDR1 LNHNV and CDR2 YYDKDF (reference sequence). This CDR3 comprises 14 residues. J gave up 7 bases and V 1 base, and 5 bases lay outside the gene matches. CDR3 nucleotide sequence: TGTGCCACCAGCAGAGTAGACAGGGGATTTGAAGCTTTCTTT. As protein: CATSRVDRGFEAFF.

This clonotype has at least ten counts. The V and J genes are TRBV5-1 and TRBJ1-5; no reliable D call. Trimming left V 0 bases short and J 1 base short, with 8 bases between. The CDR3 covers 15 residues. Germline V gives CDR1 SGHRS, CDR2 YFSETQ. CDR3 in DNA: TGCGCCAGCAGCTTGGATCCGGTGAGCAATCAGCCCCAGCATTTT. Its protein product is CASSLDPVSNQPQHF. Together with reference TRBV5-1 and TRBJ1-5, the CDR3 gives the full variable domain: KAGVTQTPRYLIKTRGQQVTLSCSPISGHRSVSWYQQTPGQGLQFLFEYFSETQRNKGNFPGRFSGRQFSNSRSEMNVSTLELGDSALYLCASSLDPVSNQPQHFGDGTRLSIL.

This clonotype was detected many times. The rearrangement links TRBV5-6 to TRBJ1-4, with 7 positions matching TRBD1. The CDR3 is made up of 12 amino acids. Germline V gene data show CDR1 as SGHDT and CDR2 as YYEEEE. Losses at the gene ends were 0 bases for V and 10 bases for J; bases not matched to a gene: 0. The CDR3 nucleotides are TGTGCCAGCAGCTTGGCAGGGGGAAAACTGTTTTTT. Its translation: CASSLAGGKLFF.